These T cell receptor beta chains were read from a single sample in a study of OX40 agonist ivuxolimab in advanced cancers. Clones were read by immunoSEQ multiplex PCR, and TCRdb kept only the in-frame ones, dropping some. Of 50,000 to 65,000 clones detected, under 95% appear once; the ten largest clones hold roughly 9.4%. The starting material was CD4+ or CD8+ T cells sorted from blood, obtained in a trial of the OX40 agonist ivuxolimab. The receptors originated from an adult with an advanced solid tumor such as melanoma, head and neck, liver or kidney cancer. Both conserved end residues are part of each CDR3. The D gene is left open where the match is weak. Clone size is shown for a subset of rows, as once, few, many or a class of expanded clone.

abundance	v_gene	d_gene	j_gene	CDR3aa	CDR3nt
medium-sized	TRBV30	NA	TRBJ1-5	CAWSASQGESQPQHF	TGTGCCTGGAGTGCCTCACAAGGCGAGAGTCAGCCCCAGCATTTT
NA	TRBV19	TRBD1	TRBJ1-5	CASSIDPSGGRLQPQHF	TGTGCCAGTAGTATAGATCCCTCAGGGGGACGGCTTCAGCCCCAGCATTTT
NA	TRBV11-1	NA	TRBJ2-1	CASSLAGGLYNEQFF	TGTGCCAGCAGCTTAGCTGGAGGTCTCTACAATGAGCAGTTCTTC
few	TRBV27	NA	TRBJ1-5	CASSFQVNQPQHF	TGTGCCAGCAGTTTCCAGGTTAATCAGCCCCAGCATTTT
NA	TRBV2	NA	TRBJ2-1	CAGDGDTQGNEQFF	TGTGCCGGCGATGGGGATACCCAGGGAAATGAGCAGTTCTTC
NA	TRBV27	NA	TRBJ1-3	CASSQGGTIYF	TGTGCCAGCAGTCAAGGGGGCACCATATATTTT
NA	TRBV5-1	TRBD2	TRBJ2-3	CASSSLHGGAVDTQYF	TGCGCCAGCAGCTCTCTACACGGGGGGGCCGTAGATACGCAGTATTTT
NA	TRBV9	NA	TRBJ1-2	CASSTDAGIWGYTF	TGTGCCAGCAGCACCGACGCAGGGATTTGGGGCTACACCTTC
NA	TRBV18	NA	TRBJ2-6	CASSPTTGHTGANVLTF	TGTGCCAGCTCACCTACGACAGGCCATACTGGGGCCAACGTCCTGACTTTC
NA	TRBV5-1	TRBD1	TRBJ1-2	CASSLGARTGPYGYTF	TGCGCCAGCAGCTTGGGTGCCCGGACAGGACCTTATGGCTACACCTTC
NA	TRBV11-1	NA	TRBJ2-7	CASSLRGFKAYEQYF	TGTGCCAGCAGCTTAAGGGGCTTTAAAGCCTACGAGCAGTACTTC